This T cell receptor (beta chain) appears in the sequencing data of a study of cytomegalovirus exposure and HLA in healthy donors (dated by TCRdb to between 2016 and 2019). With respect to the entire study: According to an earlier analysis of a few hundred of the donors, roughly 180 million T cells yielded 90 million to 130 million unique TCR beta sequences and approximately 280 Gb of sequence data. An early release that covered around 590 HLA-typed donors contained approximately 320 gigabases of sequencing data and about 84 million unique TCR sequences. Of the roughly 390 genotyped donors, approximately 83% fell in the genetic ancestry cluster associated with self-reported Caucasian donors. The study aimed to test whether signatures of past pathogen exposure could be identified by cataloging public T cell receptors. The study used immunosequencing to profile the T cell repertoires of 600 to 850 subjects and linked those repertoires to cytomegalovirus serostatus. A separate validation cohort of approximately 120 different subjects was used in addition to the approximately 670-subject first cohort. To predict cytomegalovirus infection status, the study combined high-throughput TCR immunosequencing, statistical association of individual TCRs with disease status, and machine learning. A later analysis re-examined previously published TCR beta repertoires from more than 600 donors and added high-resolution HLA genotyping to investigate patterns of TCR occurrence. Rather than using new phenotypic data, the later analysis identified candidate immune exposures from TCR beta sequences and from how often those sequences occurred across donors. An earlier analysis of roughly 580 of the donors used high-throughput TCR beta sequencing to judge whether each TCR beta V gene segment behaved as functional or pseudogenic. Donor age, sex, ethnicity and CMV serostatus were compiled alongside the repertoire data. Genome-wide SNP genotypes for about three fifths of the 666 donors were used in a later genetic analysis, which treated that subset as a discovery cohort. All discovery cohort repertoires had been generated using a single sequencing platform. Class I and class II HLA loci were covered by the typing at four-digit resolution. The number of donors typed differed by locus, with 629-630 for A, B, C, DRB1 and DQB1, around 500 for DQA1, approximately 570 for DPA1, and over 400 for DPB1. Roughly five DR-DQ haplotypes were handled as single units for association and clustering, since linkage in the cohort was strong. Among 398 genotyped donors of the cohort, an average of 235,054 unique TCR beta nucleotide sequences were sequenced per donor, roughly 20% of them non-productive. Overall study outcomes, separate from this receptor: A later analysis found that TCR association rates varied across HLA loci, with DRB1 alleles showing the most associated TCRs and HLA-C alleles the fewest. The classifier was reported to diagnose cytomegalovirus status with high specificity and sensitivity in both the original cohort and the validation cohort. At a false discovery rate of 0.05, a later analysis linked 15,000 to 20,000 TCR beta sequences to specific HLA alleles. Because some donors lacked HLA typing at each locus, the association tests relied only on the typed subset. A further reported finding was that TCR beta sequences accurately predicted the HLA-A and HLA-B alleles for most subjects in the first cohort. The sequencing pipeline was judged likely to have produced a cluster of highly shared sequence variants as a technical artifact. In vitro tests confirmed that a few of the cytomegalovirus-associated TCR beta chains recognize cytomegalovirus antigens. Most CMV-associated TCR beta chains appeared to be HLA-restricted in a later analysis, and the HLA associations seemed to be driven largely by CMV exposure. Most TCR sequences were observed very rarely across donors, whereas some public TCRs were present in many individuals. A later genetic analysis associated a missense DCLRE1C variant with V-gene and J-gene trimming of TCR beta chains, and an independent cohort replicated the association. According to a later genetic analysis, donors in an Asian-associated ancestry cluster had fewer N-insertions in productive TCRs than the approximately 630-donor mean. In a later analysis, HLA-associated TCR beta chains showed more clonal expansion and lower generation probabilities than non-associated chains that were equally common. The authors suggested that the approach could potentially be generalized to other disease states and immunological phenotypes. Assigning TCR associations to individual alleles was difficult when HLA alleles, especially DR and DQ, strongly co-occurred. Because counts were too low, around 17 rarely observed V segments, including chromosome 9 orphons, were left out of the earlier analysis of roughly 600 of the donors. Correlated functional status among segregating V segments might be attributable to linkage disequilibrium, but an unknown experimental factor could not be ruled out. The study gave a list of some 150 TCR beta chains associated with cytomegalovirus. The only immune exposure information available for the cohort was CMV serostatus. In an earlier analysis of about 540 of the donors, most TCR beta V segments were observed in productive rearrangements about 87% or about 30% of the time, broadly matching IMGT annotations. Some IMGT-functional V segments, including TRBV6-2 and TRBV6-3, could not be told apart with the 87-base-pair reads, so those segments were excluded. Sequencing depth was assumed to be roughly uniform across donors in the presence/absence analyses, though that assumption may not hold. The cohort was sequenced for TCR beta chains only, and without alpha or paired-chain data the features that could be detected were limited. According to a later analysis, parvovirus B19, influenza, CMV and Epstein-Barr virus appeared linked to several top co-occurrence clusters.

This clone showed up just a few times. Which antigen it targets is not known. Base qualities are not at hand, and no much larger clone is one base apart. Trimming leaves V shorter by 6 bases and J shorter by 4 bases, with the junction holding 9 bases beyond the gene matches. The germline V gene provides CDR1 KGHSH and CDR2 LQKENI. The CDR3 runs 15 residues from the cysteine to the phenylalanine. The kept DNA is CDR3 alone, 45 bases in frame from the first base. The library relied on the immunoSEQ multiplex PCR assay. The multiplex PCR relied on a mix of 60 forward primers for TCR Vbeta segments and 13 reverse primers for TCR Jbeta segments. The CDR3 region of rearranged TCR beta genes was amplified from genomic DNA with a multiplex PCR assay. On the Illumina HiSeq System, the amplified TCR beta libraries were sequenced as 87-base-pair reads. As for the original processing: A later analysis tallied 70 million to 100 million unique TCR beta chains across the roughly 610 repertoires, and some 10 million of those chains were shared by two or more donors. Raw reads were error-corrected and collapsed into unique sequences by a nearest-neighbor algorithm in which closely related sequences were merged to remove PCR and sequencing errors. Alignment of CDR3 sequences to IMGT reference sequences was used to assign V, D and J gene segments. Each retained sequence needed at least a six-nucleotide match to both a V gene segment and a J gene segment. A rearrangement counted as productive if the CDR3 had no stop codons and remained in frame with V and J, and every other rearrangement counted as non-productive. Following IMGT convention, CDR3 was defined as the stretch from the second conserved V-encoded cysteine to the conserved J-encoded phenylalanine. The earlier analysis of fewer than 700 of the donors excluded sequences that lacked an unambiguous match to a single V gene segment. An earlier analysis of a few hundred of the donors called V segments functional above 56.7% productive rearrangements and segregating when the between-donor standard deviation exceeded 5%. A statistical classification framework was built for diagnosing cytomegalovirus status from the catalog of TCR beta chain sequences. A later analysis assigned V and J genes by comparing TCR nucleotide sequences with IMGT/GENE-DB human TR gene sequences. A later analysis assigned CDR3 sequences and most-parsimonious VDJ recombination scenarios with the TCRdist pipeline. In a later analysis, each TCR beta chain was defined by its CDR3 amino acid sequence together with its V-gene family, and reads lacking a unique V-gene family were excluded. In a later analysis, a few hundred highly shared, low-generation-probability nucleotide sequences were removed to address suspected cross-contamination and a sequencing artifact. A later analysis calculated a clonal expansion index for each public chain from normalized within-repertoire ranks of inferred template counts. In a later analysis, generation probabilities were computed using a VDJ recombination model fitted to out-of-frame rearrangements, and the results were checked against IGoR. In a later analysis, hypergeometric tests were used to score TCR-TCR, TCR-HLA and TCR-CMV co-occurrence, with a repertoire-size bias correction applied to TCR pairs. A later analysis estimated false discovery rates by permuting HLA or CMV assignments 20 times. In a later analysis, co-occurring TCRs were grouped using DBSCAN, with TCRdist sequence similarity added in when clustering inside HLA-allele-positive subsets. Co-occurrence clustering excluded repertoires with fewer than 30,000 or more than 120,000 public chains, plus five with anomalous nucleotide sharing. The table comes from immuneACCESS by way of TCRdb, which keeps in-frame sequences with V and J called. Part of the clones is missing from these tables; in studies checked, under half for an unresolved V gene and the rest for unknown reasons. From that table come the V and J calls and clone size; the DNA was used to work out D and trimming. This sample holds approximately 170,000 clones; roughly two thirds were observed only once. The ten largest make up approximately 4.5% of the sample.

The cohort consisted of approximately 690 healthy bone marrow donors. At the time of sampling, all cohort members were nominally healthy, though unrecorded immune exposures were likely present. The donor was CMV seropositive and belonged to the group of about 290 seropositive cohort members. Every donor gave a peripheral blood sample, and the peripheral blood mononuclear cells from that sample were used for TCR beta sequencing. The Qiagen DNeasy Blood Extraction Kit was used to extract genomic DNA from the blood cell samples. Source material: PBMCs. The receptor was derived from a woman aged 18-29 years in good health and CMV-seropositive. The chain is made from TRBV18 and TRBJ1-5; TRBD1 agrees with 7 junctional bases. The DNA is TGTGCCAGCTCCCCCGGGACAGAATTAAATCAGCCCCAGCATTTT. The resulting protein is CASSPGTELNQPQHF.